The T cell receptor (beta chain) under discussion was sequenced for a study of blood T cell repertoires in COVID-19. Sequencing was performed with immunoSEQ multiplex PCR; in TCRdb, only in-frame clones are kept and a portion is missing. The sample records hundreds of thousands of clones, 70% to 90% being singletons. Deletions cut 7 bases from V and 3 bases from J, with 10 bases between. This CDR3 is built from 11 residues. Per the germline V gene, CDR1 is DFQATT and CDR2 is SNEGSKA (reference sequence). The sequenced material came from peripheral blood. The J gene is TRBJ2-7, the V gene TRBV20-1, with D perhaps TRBD1 (5 bases). The TCR comes from a woman aged 60-70 years with COVID-19, enrolled during active disease. CDR3 coding DNA: TGCAGTGGCGACAGAAGCTACGAGCAGTACTTC. Encoded protein: CSGDRSYEQYF.